These T cell receptor beta chains were read from a single sample in a study of cytomegalovirus exposure and HLA in healthy donors. TCRdb's table, derived via immunoSEQ multiplex PCR, lists solely in-frame clones and lacks some. This sample carries roughly 120,000 clones, around three quarters of them seen once, and the ten largest clones take 3.5% to 5%. Specimen: PBMCs. Receptors originate from a man aged 30 to 39 in good health and CMV-seropositive. Each CDR3 is given with its conserved first and last residue. A D gene is named only where the DNA matches it firmly. Clone size is stated in some rows and not others, as once, few, many or a class when expanded.

d_call: TRBD1; j_call: TRBJ2-3; clone_size: once; v_call: TRBV5-1; cdr3_nt: TGCGCCAGCAGCCCCCGACAGGGCCTCTCAGATACGCAGTATTTT; cdr3_aa: CASSPRQGLSDTQYF
d_call: NA; j_call: TRBJ2-7; clone_size: NA; v_call: TRBV6-6; cdr3_nt: TGTGCCAGCAGTCAACAGGAGGGCTCCTACGAGCAGTACTTC; cdr3_aa: CASSQQEGSYEQYF
d_call: NA; j_call: TRBJ2-7; clone_size: NA; v_call: TRBV13; cdr3_nt: TGTGCCAGCAGCTCCCAGAAAGGCCCCGACTACGAGCAGTACTTC; cdr3_aa: CASSSQKGPDYEQYF
d_call: TRBD2; j_call: TRBJ2-3; clone_size: NA; v_call: TRBV11-2; cdr3_nt: TGTGCCAGCAGCTTGGAGGGGGTAGCGGGAGGGGACACAGATACGCAGTATTTT; cdr3_aa: CASSLEGVAGGDTDTQYF
d_call: NA; j_call: TRBJ1-1; clone_size: NA; v_call: TRBV7-9; cdr3_nt: TGTTCCAGCAGCTTCAAAGGGGAAGGTTCCACTGAAGCTTTCTTT; cdr3_aa: CSSSFKGEGSTEAFF
d_call: TRBD2; j_call: TRBJ2-7; clone_size: NA; v_call: TRBV11-2; cdr3_nt: TGTGCCAGCAGCTTAGTTTGGGGGGGGAGTTTGGAGCAGTACTTC; cdr3_aa: CASSLVWGGSLEQYF
d_call: TRBD1; j_call: TRBJ1-2; clone_size: NA; v_call: TRBV7-2; cdr3_nt: TGTGCCAGCAGCTTAGACGGGGACAGGGCAACAATATATGGCTACACCTTC; cdr3_aa: CASSLDGDRATIYGYTF
d_call: NA; j_call: TRBJ2-3; clone_size: NA; v_call: TRBV6-4; cdr3_nt: TGTGCCAGCAGTGACAGGGGGTTCACAGATACGCAGTATTTT; cdr3_aa: CASSDRGFTDTQYF
d_call: NA; j_call: TRBJ1-4; clone_size: few; v_call: TRBV27; cdr3_nt: TGTGCCAGCAGTTTATATTCGGGTGAAAAACTGTTTTTT; cdr3_aa: CASSLYSGEKLFF
d_call: TRBD1; j_call: TRBJ1-1; clone_size: NA; v_call: TRBV5-4; cdr3_nt: TGTGCCAGCAGACTAGGACAGGGGGCGACTGAAGCTTTCTTT; cdr3_aa: CASRLGQGATEAFF
d_call: TRBD2; j_call: TRBJ2-7; clone_size: NA; v_call: TRBV19; cdr3_nt: TGTGCCAGTAGTATCCTATTTGCGGGAGGGGATTACGAGCAGTACTTC; cdr3_aa: CASSILFAGGDYEQYF
d_call: TRBD1; j_call: TRBJ2-2; clone_size: NA; v_call: TRBV5-1; cdr3_nt: TGCGCCAGCAGCTTGGCCCCGGACAGGGCGAACACCGGGGAGCTGTTTTTT; cdr3_aa: CASSLAPDRANTGELFF
d_call: NA; j_call: TRBJ2-2; clone_size: NA; v_call: TRBV6-5; cdr3_nt: TGTGCCAGCAGTTACTCGCGACAAAACCCCCGGGAGCTGTTTTTT; cdr3_aa: CASSYSRQNPRELFF
d_call: TRBD1; j_call: TRBJ1-4; clone_size: NA; v_call: TRBV6-5; cdr3_nt: TGTGCCAGCAGTGGCAGGGGGTACGAAAAACTGTTTTTT; cdr3_aa: CASSGRGYEKLFF
d_call: NA; j_call: TRBJ1-2; clone_size: few; v_call: TRBV29-1; cdr3_nt: TGCAGCGTGGTTGGACTGGATGGCTACACCTTC; cdr3_aa: CSVVGLDGYTF
d_call: NA; j_call: TRBJ2-7; clone_size: NA; v_call: TRBV7-9; cdr3_nt: TGTGCCAGCAGCCGAGACTCCTCCTTCGAGCAGTACTTC; cdr3_aa: CASSRDSSFEQYF
d_call: NA; j_call: TRBJ1-1; clone_size: NA; v_call: TRBV19; cdr3_nt: TGTGCCAGTAGTACAAACAGGGCCCTGGCGAGGACTTTCTTT; cdr3_aa: CASSTNRALARTFF
d_call: NA; j_call: TRBJ2-7; clone_size: NA; v_call: TRBV25-1; cdr3_nt: TGTGCCACCTCAGGGTACCACGAGCAGTACTTC; cdr3_aa: CATSGYHEQYF
d_call: NA; j_call: TRBJ2-3; clone_size: NA; v_call: TRBV7-9; cdr3_nt: TGTGCCAGCAGTCTGGGCCTGGTTGATACGCAGTATTTT; cdr3_aa: CASSLGLVDTQYF
d_call: NA; j_call: TRBJ1-4; clone_size: NA; v_call: TRBV5-6; cdr3_nt: TGTGCCAGCAGCGCGGGGACTAATAATGAAAAACTGTTTTTT; cdr3_aa: CASSAGTNNEKLFF
d_call: NA; j_call: TRBJ2-5; clone_size: NA; v_call: TRBV7-9; cdr3_nt: TGTTCCAGCAGCAGGCTCGGGGAGACCCAGTACTTC; cdr3_aa: CSSSRLGETQYF
d_call: NA; j_call: TRBJ1-6; clone_size: NA; v_call: TRBV7-2; cdr3_nt: TGTGCCAGCAGCTTGGTCCAGGTGTGGAATTCACCCCTCCACTTT; cdr3_aa: CASSLVQVWNSPLHF
d_call: TRBD1; j_call: TRBJ1-5; clone_size: NA; v_call: TRBV6-1; cdr3_nt: TGTGCCAGCAGTGGCGTTAGGGGGCTCGATCAGCCCCAGCATTTT; cdr3_aa: CASSGVRGLDQPQHF
d_call: TRBD1; j_call: TRBJ2-7; clone_size: NA; v_call: TRBV30; cdr3_nt: TGTGCCTGGAGATCCTTACCGGGACAGGGGTTCTACGAGCAGTACTTC; cdr3_aa: CAWRSLPGQGFYEQYF
d_call: TRBD1; j_call: TRBJ2-2; clone_size: few; v_call: TRBV5-1; cdr3_nt: TGCGCCAGCAGCTCACAGGGGGCCGACGGGGAGCTGTTTTTT; cdr3_aa: CASSSQGADGELFF
d_call: NA; j_call: TRBJ2-5; clone_size: NA; v_call: TRBV5-1; cdr3_nt: TGCGCCAGCAGCTTAATGGCAGGGCCAGAGACCCAGTACTTC; cdr3_aa: CASSLMAGPETQYF
d_call: NA; j_call: TRBJ2-7; clone_size: NA; v_call: TRBV27; cdr3_nt: TGTGCCAGCAGTCCCCAGGGAAGGGGCTACGAGCAGTACTTC; cdr3_aa: CASSPQGRGYEQYF
d_call: NA; j_call: TRBJ1-1; clone_size: NA; v_call: TRBV10-3; cdr3_nt: TGTGCCATCAGCGACAGAGGAGATGAAGCTTTCTTT; cdr3_aa: CAISDRGDEAFF
d_call: TRBD1; j_call: TRBJ2-1; clone_size: few; v_call: TRBV5-4; cdr3_nt: TGTGCCAGCAGCTCAACCTACAGGGGGCGGAATGAGCAGTTCTTC; cdr3_aa: CASSSTYRGRNEQFF
d_call: NA; j_call: TRBJ2-7; clone_size: once; v_call: TRBV5-8; cdr3_nt: TGTGCCAGCAGCTTGCAGTATTACGAGCAGTACTTC; cdr3_aa: CASSLQYYEQYF
d_call: NA; j_call: TRBJ1-4; clone_size: few; v_call: TRBV9; cdr3_nt: TGTGCCAGCACCACGGGGGGGGCGCAAGAAAAACTGTTTTTT; cdr3_aa: CASTTGGAQEKLFF
d_call: NA; j_call: TRBJ1-2; clone_size: NA; v_call: TRBV5-1; cdr3_nt: TGCGCCAGCAGCTTGTATCAGGGTGGATATGGCTACACCTTC; cdr3_aa: CASSLYQGGYGYTF
d_call: TRBD2; j_call: TRBJ2-5; clone_size: NA; v_call: TRBV6-5; cdr3_nt: TGTGCCAGCAGACTAGCGGGGAGGGAGACCCAGTACTTC; cdr3_aa: CASRLAGRETQYF
d_call: NA; j_call: TRBJ1-1; clone_size: NA; v_call: TRBV5-1; cdr3_nt: TGCGCCAGCAGCTTGGCAGGAGTTGGGAGCACTGAAGCTTTCTTT; cdr3_aa: CASSLAGVGSTEAFF
d_call: TRBD2; j_call: TRBJ2-7; clone_size: NA; v_call: TRBV27; cdr3_nt: TGTGCCAGCAGTCGGGGGACTAGCGGGCCCTACGAGCAGTACTTC; cdr3_aa: CASSRGTSGPYEQYF
d_call: NA; j_call: TRBJ2-2; clone_size: once; v_call: TRBV7-6; cdr3_nt: TGTGCCAGCAGCTTGGGGGCCAGCACCGGGGAGCTGTTTTTT; cdr3_aa: CASSLGASTGELFF
d_call: NA; j_call: TRBJ1-2; clone_size: NA; v_call: TRBV4-3; cdr3_nt: TGCGCCAGCAGCCTAGTGGCAGGCTATGGCTACACCTTC; cdr3_aa: CASSLVAGYGYTF
d_call: NA; j_call: TRBJ1-5; clone_size: NA; v_call: TRBV28; cdr3_nt: TGTGCCATTTCGGGGGGCTCGGGGGTTCAGCCCCAGCATTTT; cdr3_aa: CAISGGSGVQPQHF
d_call: TRBD1; j_call: TRBJ2-7; clone_size: NA; v_call: TRBV10-3; cdr3_nt: TGTGCCATCAGTGGGACAGGGGACTACGAGCAGTACTTC; cdr3_aa: CAISGTGDYEQYF
d_call: TRBD2; j_call: TRBJ2-5; clone_size: NA; v_call: TRBV5-1; cdr3_nt: TGCGCCAGCAGCAAGGGACTAGCGGGGCTCCAAGAGACCCAGTACTTC; cdr3_aa: CASSKGLAGLQETQYF
d_call: NA; j_call: TRBJ2-7; clone_size: NA; v_call: TRBV6-1; cdr3_nt: TGTGCCAGCAGCGGGGACTGGAAAAGCTCCTACGAGCAGTACTTC; cdr3_aa: CASSGDWKSSYEQYF
d_call: TRBD2; j_call: TRBJ2-1; clone_size: NA; v_call: TRBV18; cdr3_nt: TGTGCCAGCTCACCCCCTAGCGGGGGGGCCTACAATGAGCAGTTCTTC; cdr3_aa: CASSPPSGGAYNEQFF
d_call: NA; j_call: TRBJ1-2; clone_size: NA; v_call: TRBV5-1; cdr3_nt: TGCGCCAGCAGCCCCGTTGAGGGTGGCAGCTATGGCTACACCTTC; cdr3_aa: CASSPVEGGSYGYTF
d_call: NA; j_call: TRBJ1-2; clone_size: NA; v_call: TRBV2; cdr3_nt: TGTGCCAGCAGTGAAAGGGGATCCTATGGCTACACCTTC; cdr3_aa: CASSERGSYGYTF
d_call: NA; j_call: TRBJ2-1; clone_size: NA; v_call: TRBV27; cdr3_nt: TGTGCCAGCAGTTTATCACAGACGCGGGGTAATGAGCAGTTCTTC; cdr3_aa: CASSLSQTRGNEQFF
d_call: TRBD1; j_call: TRBJ1-1; clone_size: NA; v_call: TRBV27; cdr3_nt: TGTGCCAGCAAAGGGACAGCGGTATTCCTGAACACTGAAGCTTTCTTT; cdr3_aa: CASKGTAVFLNTEAFF
d_call: NA; j_call: TRBJ2-2; clone_size: once; v_call: TRBV12-5; cdr3_nt: TGTGCTAGTGGTTTTCCTCTTACTAGTGTGAACACCGGGGAGCTGTTTTTT; cdr3_aa: CASGFPLTSVNTGELFF
d_call: NA; j_call: TRBJ2-3; clone_size: NA; v_call: TRBV5-6; cdr3_nt: TGTGCCAGCAGCATCTATCGTACGCAGTATTTT; cdr3_aa: CASSIYRTQYF
d_call: TRBD2; j_call: TRBJ2-7; clone_size: few; v_call: TRBV29-1; cdr3_nt: TGCAGCGTTGAAGATCGCGGGACTAGCGTATACGAGCAGTACTTC; cdr3_aa: CSVEDRGTSVYEQYF
d_call: TRBD2; j_call: TRBJ2-1; clone_size: NA; v_call: TRBV18; cdr3_nt: TGTGCCAGCTCAGCTAGCGGGGGGGCCTACAATGAGCAGTTCTTC; cdr3_aa: CASSASGGAYNEQFF
d_call: NA; j_call: TRBJ2-7; clone_size: NA; v_call: TRBV7-2; cdr3_nt: TGTGCCAGCAGCTTAATGTCTACCGTATCCTACGAGCAGTACTTC; cdr3_aa: CASSLMSTVSYEQYF
d_call: TRBD1; j_call: TRBJ1-2; clone_size: NA; v_call: TRBV7-2; cdr3_nt: TGTGCCAGCAGCTATGGGACAGGGTTCGGCTACACCTTC; cdr3_aa: CASSYGTGFGYTF